This passage covers 20 T cell receptor beta chains from one sample sequenced in a study of T-cell reconstitution after alpha-beta-depleted transplantation in children. TCRbeta library preparation incorporated unique molecular identifiers. TCRdb itself ran the PCR reads through MiXCR, one entry per CDR3 protein. The data contain 330,000 or so distinct CDR3 sequences, around 7.1% of them singletons. Broader study findings: One year after transplant, T-cell counts and diversity came mostly from newly produced T cells.

The antigens these receptors bind are not known. The sequences come from peripheral blood, collected 360 days after TCRalphabeta/CD19-depleted stem cell transplant. Source of these receptors: a female patient aged 2-9 years who had a stem cell transplant for Fanconi anemia, so the T cells may come from the graft donor.

This clonotype has ten or more counts. The rearrangement uses TRBV20-1 and TRBJ2-3; 7 bases line up with TRBD2. The CDR3 sequence is 13 residues long. Looked up from germline, CDR1 is DFQATT and CDR2 is SNEGSKA (reference sequence). J gave up 4 bases and V 3 bases, and 4 bases lay outside the gene matches. The CDR3, as DNA: TGCAGTGCTAGGGGAGGGTTTGCAGATACGCAGTATTTT. Its translation: CSARGGFADTQYF.

This clonotype was counted at least ten times. This chain connects TRBV4-3 to TRBJ1-1; no clear D gene. Germline V CDR1 and CDR2: LGHNA, YSLEER. V lost 5 bases and J lost 1, with 11 bases in between. The CDR3 loop spans 14 amino acids. Written as DNA, the CDR3 is TGCGCCAGCAGCTCCCTGGAGAGGAACACTGAAGCTTTCTTT. Residues: CASSSLERNTEAFF.

This clonotype was seen at least ten times. The genes are TRBV5-1 and TRBJ2-3; 7 bases agree with TRBD1. Germline values: CDR1 SGHRS, CDR2 YFSETQ. V dropped 0 bases and J dropped 3; count of bases not matched to a gene: 4. The CDR3 totals 15 residues. As DNA, the CDR3 is TGCGCCAGCAGCTTGGACAGGGGATCTACAGATACGCAGTATTTT. Protein product: CASSLDRGSTDTQYF. Supplemented by reference TRBV5-1 and TRBJ2-3, the full variable domain reads KAGVTQTPRYLIKTRGQQVTLSCSPISGHRSVSWYQQTPGQGLQFLFEYFSETQRNKGNFPGRFSGRQFSNSRSEMNVSTLELGDSALYLCASSLDRGSTDTQYFGPGTRLTVL.

The genes are TRBV5-1 and TRBJ1-4; TRBD1 is a possible D gene (6 bases). The V and J ends lost 10 bases and 3 bases respectively, with 13 bases between them. Looked up from germline, CDR1 is SGHRS and CDR2 is YFSETQ. The CDR3 sequence is 13 residues long. CDR3 coding DNA: TGCGCCTCACGGACAGTTCCTAATGAAAAACTGTTTTTT. Its protein product is CASRTVPNEKLFF. The full variable domain, its missing parts supplied by reference TRBV5-1 and TRBJ1-4, is KAGVTQTPRYLIKTRGQQVTLSCSPISGHRSVSWYQQTPGQGLQFLFEYFSETQRNKGNFPGRFSGRQFSNSRSEMNVSTLELGDSALYLCASRTVPNEKLFFGSGTQLSVL.

This clonotype was observed many times. This chain joins TRBV28 and TRBJ2-5; D is unclear. The V end was cut by 4 bases, the J end by 5 bases, with 8 bases between. Germline CDR1 reads MDHEN; CDR2 reads SYDVKM. CDR3 length equals 12 residues. CDR3 region: CASSYIEETQYF. The CDR3 bases are TGTGCCAGCAGTTATATAGAGGAGACCCAGTACTTC.

This clonotype was detected ten times or more. The V and J genes are TRBV6-5 and TRBJ2-2; 9 nucleotides agree with TRBD1. Per the germline V gene, CDR1 is MNHEY and CDR2 is SVGAGI. With V trimmed by 6 bases and J by 5 bases, 7 bases remained unmatched. This CDR3 contains 15 residues. In nucleotides, the CDR3 is TGTGCCAGCAGAACCGGGACAGGGAGGACCGGGGAGCTGTTTTTT. Translation gives CASRTGTGRTGELFF.

This clonotype showed up many times. The chain combines TRBV20-1 with TRBJ2-7; D unresolved. This CDR3 has 16 amino acids. V lost 0 bases and J 0 bases, leaving 15 bases between the germline ends. CDR1 DFQATT and CDR2 SNEGSKA come from the germline V gene (reference sequence). For the CDR3, the DNA is TGCAGTGCTAGAGATCCCCCCGGATTAAGCTCCTACGAGCAGTACTTC. As protein: CSARDPPGLSSYEQYF.

This clonotype was seen repeatedly, ten times or more. The rearrangement links TRBV11-2 to TRBJ1-1; D is ambiguous. Germline V gene data show CDR1 as SGHAT and CDR2 as FQNNGV. The CDR3 runs to 12 residues. V gave up 2 bases and J gave up 10 bases, with 11 bases separating them. CDR3 DNA: TGTGCCAGCAGCTTAAAGGGAATGCGAGCTTTCTTT. This encodes CASSLKGMRAFF.

This clonotype was seen repeatedly, ten times or more. The rearrangement uses TRBV20-1 and TRBJ2-7, with 9 bases lining up with TRBD1. The CDR3 has 14 amino acids. Germline V gene lookup returns CDR1 DFQATT and CDR2 SNEGSKA (reference sequence). In DNA form, the CDR3 reads TGCAGTGCTAGTCCCGGGACAGGGTCCTTCGAGCAGTACGTC. It yields the protein CSASPGTGSFEQYV.

Ten or more counts support this clonotype. The chain combines TRBV28 with TRBJ1-1, with D unresolved. V gave up 5 bases and J gave up 0 bases, with 13 bases separating them. Looked up from germline, CDR1 is MDHEN and CDR2 is SYDVKM. The CDR3 sequence is 15 residues long. CDR3 in amino acids: CASSLPGQLNTEAFF. The DNA for the CDR3 is TGTGCCAGCAGTCTTCCCGGGCAGCTGAACACTGAAGCTTTCTTT.

Many counts were recorded for this clonotype. The genes are TRBV20-1 and TRBJ2-2, with TRBD1 identical over 8 bases. Germline V gene lookup returns CDR1 DFQATT and CDR2 SNEGSKA (reference sequence). The CDR3 totals 12 residues. V lost 8 bases, J lost 6 bases, and 5 bases stayed unmatched. Written as DNA, the CDR3 is TGCAGTCTTACAGGGGGGCCCGGGGAGCTGTTTTTT. Protein sequence: CSLTGGPGELFF.

This chain joins TRBV11-2 and TRBJ1-6, with D maybe TRBD1 (5 bases). CDR3 size: 13 residues. The V gene's germline CDR1 is SGHAT and CDR2 FQNNGV. With 5 bases removed from V and 7 bases from J, the gap between germline ends came to 9 bases. CDR3 in DNA: TGTGCCAGCAGCCCCGACAGCAATTCACCCCTCCACTTT. This gives the protein CASSPDSNSPLHF. The full variable domain, completed using reference TRBV11-2 and TRBJ1-6, is EAGVAQSPRYKIIEKRQSVAFWCNPISGHATLYWYQQILGQGPKLLIQFQNNGVVDDSQLPKDRFSAERLKGVDSTLKIQPAKLEDSAVYLCASSPDSNSPLHFGNGTRLTVT.

The J gene is TRBJ2-2, the V gene TRBV12-3 or TRBV12-4, with 9 bases matching TRBD1. Trimming took 1 base from V and 6 from J; bases not matched to a gene: 12. The CDR3 is made up of 18 amino acids. CDR3 residues: CASSLEGTGLVGSGELFF. CDR3 nucleotide sequence: TGTGCCAGCAGTTTAGAAGGGACAGGGCTAGTAGGATCCGGGGAGCTGTTTTTT.

The sample holds many counts of this clonotype. The DNA for the CDR3 is TGTGCCAGCAGTTTAGGGATACCCAACACCGGGGAGCTGTTTTTT. Translating it yields CASSLGIPNTGELFF. This chain links TRBV12-3 or TRBV12-4 with TRBJ2-2; D not resolved. The CDR3 covers 15 residues. V dropped 1 base and J dropped 2 bases, with 8 bases sitting between them.

The sample holds many counts of this clonotype. This chain joins TRBV20-1 and TRBJ2-7, with 13 bases identical to TRBD2. Germline V gene data show CDR1 as DFQATT and CDR2 as SNEGSKA (reference sequence). The CDR3 has 14 residues. V lost 7 bases and J lost 2; bases outside the gene matches: 5. The CDR3 is CSVLGLAGTYEQYF. The DNA for the CDR3 is TGCAGTGTCCTGGGACTAGCGGGGACCTACGAGCAGTACTTC.

This clonotype was found many times. The V and J genes are TRBV29-1 and TRBJ2-3, with D maybe TRBD2 (5 bases). The CDR3 runs 14 residues. Germline loops: CDR1 SQVTM, CDR2 ANQGSEA. V was cut by 4 bases and J by 2 bases, with 13 bases left in between. CDR3 sequence reads: CSVVPTGNTDTQYF. The CDR3, as DNA: TGCAGCGTTGTCCCCACCGGGAACACAGATACGCAGTATTTT.

This clonotype was seen at least ten times. This CDR3 is CASSLSQPYEQYV. DNA of the CDR3: TGTGCCAGCAGCTTATCCCAGCCCTACGAGCAGTACGTC. The rearrangement joins TRBV7-2 to TRBJ2-7; the D is unclear. The CDR3 has 13 amino acids. The germline CDR1 and CDR2 sequences are SGHTA and FQGNSA. The V end was cut by 2 bases, the J end by 2 bases, with 7 bases between.

In this sample, this clonotype turned up many times. The chain employs TRBV7-9 and TRBJ1-5; 8 nucleotides agree with TRBD1. The germline gives CDR1 SEHNR, CDR2 FQNEAQ (reference sequence). The CDR3 totals 15 residues. Losses at the gene ends were 10 bases for V and 3 bases for J; bases not matched to a gene: 11. This chain's CDR3 is CATQQGEGHNQPQHF. The CDR3 DNA is TGTGCCACTCAACAGGGGGAGGGGCACAATCAGCCCCAGCATTTT.

This clonotype was seen ten or more times. The rearrangement links TRBV7-8 to TRBJ1-5, with 10 bases matching TRBD1. Germline-derived CDR1 and CDR2 are SGHVS and FQNEAQ. The CDR3 covers 14 residues. V lost 3 bases and J lost 5; bases outside the gene matches: 1. The CDR3 spells CASSFGQGDQPQHF. The CDR3 nucleotides are TGTGCCAGCAGCTTTGGACAGGGGGATCAGCCCCAGCATTTT.

This clonotype was seen at least ten times. The chain employs TRBV20-1 and TRBJ2-3; D might be TRBD1 or TRBD2, each matching 6 bases. CDR1 DFQATT and CDR2 SNEGSKA come from the germline V gene (reference sequence). The ends were cut back, 6 bases at V and 4 bases at J, with 14 bases in the middle. The CDR3 is made up of 13 amino acids. The CDR3 region has the DNA TGCAGTGCGACGTTAGGGGGGCCAGATACGCAGTATTTT. It codes for CSATLGGPDTQYF.